The sequence of this T cell receptor beta chain was determined in a study of cytomegalovirus exposure and HLA in healthy donors. Study-level findings and limits: The study had only CMV serostatus as immune exposure information. Three chains linked to CMV were shown in vitro to be specific for CMV antigens. Cytomegalovirus status was reportedly diagnosed by the classifier with high specificity and sensitivity.

Primers included in the PCR were 60 Vbeta and 13 Jbeta primers. Clones were read by immunoSEQ multiplex PCR, and TCRdb kept only the in-frame ones, dropping some. The top ten clones hold around 10% of a sample with 59,000 or so clones, approximately 85% of them seen once. V was trimmed by 3 bases and J by 5 bases, leaving 7 bases between them. This CDR3 has 13 residues. CDR1 is SEHNR, CDR2 FQNEAQ, per germline (reference sequence). About this clone: Its antigen is unknown.

The V call is TRBV7-9, the J call TRBJ1-4, with D possibly being TRBD1 (5 bases). Sequenced material: PBMCs. This clonotype originated in a female donor in good health and CMV-seronegative. CDR3 loop: CASSLSGNEKLFF. In nucleotides, the CDR3 is TGTGCCAGCAGCTTGTCAGGGAATGAAAAACTGTTTTTT.